These T cell receptor beta chains were read from a single sample in a study of early T cells in non-severe SARS-CoV-2 infection. One entry per CDR3 protein results from TCRdb running MiXCR on the 5' RACE reads. The sample has 40,000 to 60,000 distinct CDR3 sequences, 12% seen once. Sequenced input: whole blood. These TCRs come from an adult who was a healthcare worker with PCR-confirmed SARS-CoV-2 infection or an uninfected control (not recorded which). The CDR3 runs from the conserved cysteine through the conserved F or W. D genes are given only for firm matches. Expanded clones are given a class, and other clones once, few, many or no size at all.

clone size,J gene,V gene,D gene,CDR3 protein,CDR3 DNA
few,TRBJ2-2,TRBV29-1,NA,CSVDPGHGTGELFF,TGCAGCGTTGACCCCGGGCATGGGACCGGGGAGCTGTTTTTT
many,TRBJ1-6,TRBV6-1,NA,CASSENRRPSPLHF,TGTGCCAGCAGTGAAAATAGACGGCCTTCACCCCTCCACTTT
NA,TRBJ2-6,TRBV11-1,NA,CASSPSPSGANVLTF,TGTGCCAGCAGCCCCAGCCCTTCTGGGGCCAACGTCCTGACTTTC
many,TRBJ1-1,TRBV28,NA,CASSFQDTEAFF,TGTGCCAGCAGTTTTCAGGACACTGAAGCTTTCTTT
few,TRBJ2-7,TRBV27,TRBD1,CASSPGQGTYEQYF,TGTGCCAGCAGTCCGGGACAGGGAACCTACGAGCAGTACTTC
few,TRBJ2-7,TRBV29-1,TRBD2,CSVEAGGGEQYF,TGCAGCGTTGAAGCGGGGGGTGGCGAGCAGTACTTC
NA,TRBJ2-1,TRBV28,NA,CASTAPGTASYNEQFF,TGTGCCAGCACCGCCCCCGGGACGGCCTCCTACAATGAGCAGTTCTTC
few,TRBJ1-5,TRBV27,NA,CASSLMTGRQGQPQHF,TGTGCCAGCAGCCTGATGACAGGCCGCCAGGGTCAGCCCCAGCATTTT
many,TRBJ1-2,TRBV11-2,TRBD1,CASSKSEGARGYTF,TGTGCCAGCAGCAAGAGTGAGGGGGCGAGAGGCTACACCTTC
many,TRBJ2-2,TRBV29-1,NA,CSTPGGRGGGELFF,TGCAGCACCCCCGGTGGTCGGGGCGGCGGGGAGCTGTTTTTT
few,TRBJ2-7,TRBV10-3,NA,CAIGALDYEQYF,TGTGCCATCGGGGCGTTAGACTACGAGCAGTACTTC
NA,TRBJ2-7,TRBV7-9,NA,CASSLSRGAYEQYF,TGTGCCAGCAGCTTAAGCAGGGGCGCCTACGAGCAGTACTTC
few,TRBJ2-7,TRBV28,TRBD2,CASRLGGGSYEQYF,TGTGCCAGCCGACTCGGGGGGGGCTCCTACGAGCAGTACTTC
few,TRBJ2-1,TRBV12-3/TRBV12-4,NA,CAIGSFAQSYNEQFF,TGTGCCATAGGTAGTTTTGCACAATCCTACAATGAGCAGTTCTTC
few,TRBJ2-1,TRBV7-6,NA,CASSYSYNEQFF,TGTGCCAGCAGCTACTCCTACAATGAGCAGTTCTTC
few,TRBJ1-6,TRBV14,NA,CASSQERVNSPLHF,TGTGCCAGCAGCCAAGAGAGGGTTAATTCACCCCTCCACTTT